The 17 T cell receptor beta chains presented below share a single source sample, sequenced in a study of T cells expressing NK-cell markers. TCRdb reprocessed the 5' RACE reads, keeping one entry per CDR3 protein, no DNA. The sample table includes about 260,000 distinct CDR3 sequences. The specimen was blood T cells: a sorted CD56 or NKG2C T cell subset, CD4+ or CD8+ T cells, or bulk PBMC T cells (not recorded which). These receptors all come from a woman between 18 and 70 years old in good health.

The chain has TRBV14 and TRBJ2-2; the D gene TCRdb calls, TRBD1, cannot be checked with no DNA. This CDR3 spans 15 amino acids. The V gene's germline CDR1 is SGHDN and CDR2 FVKESK. CDR3 protein: CASSPRLGGHGELFF.

The chain uses TRBV4-2 and TRBJ2-7; TCRdb's D call, TRBD2, is unchecked because there is no DNA. This CDR3 contains 15 residues. Germline V CDR1 and CDR2: LGHNA, YNFKEQ. CDR3 in amino acids: CASSQLLAPPYEQYF.

The chain carries TRBV3-1 and TRBJ2-1. From germline, CDR1 is LGHDT and CDR2 YNNKEL (reference sequence). This CDR3 contains 14 residues. The CDR3 loop reads CASSQGGYYNEQFF.

The J gene is TRBJ2-5, the V gene TRBV5-1. The CDR3 is made up of 14 amino acids. Germline CDR1 reads SGHRS; CDR2 reads YFSETQ. The CDR3 region is CASIDLGQQETQYF.

The chain uses TRBV12-3 or TRBV12-4 and TRBJ2-5; TCRdb's assignment of TRBD1 cannot be checked, as there is no DNA. The CDR3 spans 14 residues. CDR3 region: CASRTTGRQETQYF.

The chain carries TRBV12-3 or TRBV12-4 and TRBJ1-1; checking the TCRdb D call of TRBD1 is not possible without DNA. The CDR3 sequence is 12 residues long. The CDR3 protein is CASSLRTGEAFF.

The V and J genes are TRBV29-1 and TRBJ2-2. Germline loops: CDR1 SQVTM, CDR2 ANQGSEA. This CDR3 contains 14 residues. CDR3 loop: CSVEPRATTGELFF.

The CDR3 sequence: CSARRGLAATGELFF. The chain has TRBV20-1 and TRBJ2-2; no DNA is available, so the TRBD1 call from TCRdb remains unchecked. Germline V gene lookup returns CDR1 DFQATT and CDR2 SNEGSKA (reference sequence). This CDR3 is 15 amino acids long.

This chain joins TRBV19 and TRBJ1-4; checking the TCRdb D call of TRBD1 is not possible without DNA. Looked up from germline, CDR1 is LNHDA and CDR2 is SQIVND (reference sequence). This CDR3 is built from 17 residues. This CDR3 reads CASSIAGQTTTNEKLFF.

The chain links TRBV20-1 to TRBJ2-1; lacking DNA, the TRBD1 call made by TCRdb goes unchecked. CDR1 is DFQATT and CDR2 is SNEGSKA in the germline V gene (reference sequence). The CDR3 consists of 15 residues. The CDR3 region is CSARPNRGAYNEQFF.

The rearrangement joins TRBV28 to TRBJ2-3; TCRdb returns TRBD1, unconfirmable since there is no DNA. This CDR3 region has 12 residues. Germline-derived CDR1 and CDR2 are MDHEN and SYDVKM. The CDR3 protein is CASSTPGFAQYF. Looking up the rest from reference TRBV28 and TRBJ2-3 gives the full variable domain: DVKVTQSSRYLVKRTGEKVFLECVQDMDHENMFWYRQDPGLGLRLIYFSYDVKMKEKGDIPEGYSVSREKKERFSLILESASTNQTSMYLCASSTPGFAQYFGPGTRLTVL.

The chain uses TRBV6-2 or TRBV6-3 and TRBJ2-2. The CDR3 length is 11 residues. CDR1 is MNHEY and CDR2 is SVGEGT in the germline V gene. CDR3: CASCYTGELFF.

This chain links TRBV29-1 with TRBJ2-1; TCRdb's assignment of TRBD1 cannot be checked, as there is no DNA. CDR1 is SQVTM, CDR2 ANQGSEA, per germline. This CDR3 has 15 residues. CDR3 in amino acids: CSVEDRSGGRDEQFF.

The rearrangement joins TRBV7-6 to TRBJ2-5; TCRdb indicates TRBD2, and absent DNA this call remains unverified. Germline loops: CDR1 SGHVS, CDR2 FNYEAQ. The CDR3 is 15 residues long. The CDR3 loop is CASSARTSPPETQYF.

V gene TRBV5-1 combines with J gene TRBJ1-2; with no DNA, the TCRdb D assignment of TRBD1 cannot be verified. Germline loops: CDR1 SGHRS, CDR2 YFSETQ. The CDR3 has 14 residues. Here the CDR3 reads CASSLGQVLSGYTF.

The gene calls are TRBV4-1 and TRBJ1-2; TCRdb picks TRBD1, but there is no DNA to check that call. This CDR3 region has 14 residues. CDR1 is MGHRA and CDR2 is YSYEKL in the germline V gene. The CDR3 protein is CASSQEDRVRGYTF.

The rearrangement uses TRBV3-1 and TRBJ2-7; TCRdb proposes TRBD1, but this gene call is untestable without DNA. From germline, CDR1 is LGHDT and CDR2 YNNKEL (reference sequence). This CDR3 has 14 residues. CDR3 protein: CASSYDRGPYEQYF.